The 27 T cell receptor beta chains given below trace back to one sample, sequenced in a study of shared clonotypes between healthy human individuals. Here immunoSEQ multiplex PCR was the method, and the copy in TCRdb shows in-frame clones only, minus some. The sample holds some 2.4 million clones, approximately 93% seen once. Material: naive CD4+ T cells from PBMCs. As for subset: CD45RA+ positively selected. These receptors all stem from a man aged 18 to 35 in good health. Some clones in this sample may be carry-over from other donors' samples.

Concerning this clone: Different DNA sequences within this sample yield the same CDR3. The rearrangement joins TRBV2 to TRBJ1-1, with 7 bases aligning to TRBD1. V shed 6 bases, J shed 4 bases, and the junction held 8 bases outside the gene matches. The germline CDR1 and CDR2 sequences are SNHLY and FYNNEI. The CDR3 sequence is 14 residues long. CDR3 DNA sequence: TGTGCCAGCAGCCGACAGGGAGAAAGCACTGAAGCTTTCTTT. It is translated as CASSRQGESTEAFF.

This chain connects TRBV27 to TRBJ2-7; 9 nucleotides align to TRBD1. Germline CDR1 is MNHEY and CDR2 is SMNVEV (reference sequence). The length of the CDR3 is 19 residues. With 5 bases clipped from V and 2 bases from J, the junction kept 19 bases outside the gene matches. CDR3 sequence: CASSRYHLLGDRETYEQYF. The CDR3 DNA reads TGTGCCAGCAGTCGGTACCACCTTTTAGGGGACAGGGAGACCTACGAGCAGTACTTC.

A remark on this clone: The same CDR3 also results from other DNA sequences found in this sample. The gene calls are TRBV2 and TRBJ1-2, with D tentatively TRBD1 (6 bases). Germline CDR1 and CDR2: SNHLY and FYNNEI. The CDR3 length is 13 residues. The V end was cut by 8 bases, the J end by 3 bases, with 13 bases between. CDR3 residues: CASSEDRDYGYTF. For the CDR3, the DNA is TGTGCCAGCTCAGAGGACAGAGACTATGGCTACACCTTC.

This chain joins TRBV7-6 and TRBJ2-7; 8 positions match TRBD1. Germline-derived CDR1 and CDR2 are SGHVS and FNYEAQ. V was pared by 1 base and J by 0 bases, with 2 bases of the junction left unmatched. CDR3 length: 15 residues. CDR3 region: CASSLDTGGSYEQYF. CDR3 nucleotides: TGTGCCAGCAGCTTAGATACAGGGGGCTCCTACGAGCAGTACTTC.

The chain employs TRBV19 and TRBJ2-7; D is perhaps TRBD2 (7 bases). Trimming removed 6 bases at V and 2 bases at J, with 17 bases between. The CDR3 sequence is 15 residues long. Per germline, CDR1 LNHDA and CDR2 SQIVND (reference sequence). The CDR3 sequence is CASRTTGGAPYEQYF. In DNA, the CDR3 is TGTGCCAGTAGGACCACTGGGGGGGCACCCTACGAGCAGTACTTC.

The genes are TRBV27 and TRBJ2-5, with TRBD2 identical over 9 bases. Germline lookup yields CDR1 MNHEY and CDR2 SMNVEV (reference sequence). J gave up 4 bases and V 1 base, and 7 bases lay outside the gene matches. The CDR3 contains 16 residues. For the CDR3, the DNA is TGTGCCAGCAGTTTATTCGCGGGAGGGGCTATAGAGACCCAGTACTTC. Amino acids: CASSLFAGGAIETQYF.

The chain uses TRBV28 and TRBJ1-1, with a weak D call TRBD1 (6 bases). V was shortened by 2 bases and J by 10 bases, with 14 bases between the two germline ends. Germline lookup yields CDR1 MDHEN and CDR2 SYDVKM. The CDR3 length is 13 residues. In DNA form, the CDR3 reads TGTGCCAGCAGTTTAGACAGGCGGGTCAGAGCTTTCTTT. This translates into CASSLDRRVRAFF.

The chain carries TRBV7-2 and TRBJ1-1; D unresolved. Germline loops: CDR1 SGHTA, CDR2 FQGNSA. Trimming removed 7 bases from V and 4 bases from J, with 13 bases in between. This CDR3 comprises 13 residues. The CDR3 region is CASTPGWGTEAFF. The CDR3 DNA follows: TGTGCCAGCACACCGGGTTGGGGCACTGAAGCTTTCTTT.

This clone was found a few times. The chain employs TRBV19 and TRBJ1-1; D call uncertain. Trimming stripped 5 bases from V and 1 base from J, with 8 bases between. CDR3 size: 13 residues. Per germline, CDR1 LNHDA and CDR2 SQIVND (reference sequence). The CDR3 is CASSPGWNTEAFF. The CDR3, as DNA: TGTGCCAGTAGTCCCGGCTGGAACACTGAAGCTTTCTTT.

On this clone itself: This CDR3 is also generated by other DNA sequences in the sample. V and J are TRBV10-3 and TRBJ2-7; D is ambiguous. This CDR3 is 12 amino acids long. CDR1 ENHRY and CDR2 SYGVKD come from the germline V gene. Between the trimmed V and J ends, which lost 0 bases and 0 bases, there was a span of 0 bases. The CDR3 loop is CAISESSYEQYF. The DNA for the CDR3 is TGTGCCATCAGTGAGTCCTCCTACGAGCAGTACTTC.

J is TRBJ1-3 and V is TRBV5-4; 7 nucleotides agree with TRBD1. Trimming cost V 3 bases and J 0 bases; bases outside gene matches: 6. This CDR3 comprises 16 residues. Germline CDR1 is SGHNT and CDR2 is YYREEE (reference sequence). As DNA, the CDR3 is TGTGCCAGCAGCTCCTACAGGGGAGACTCTGGAAACACCATATATTTT. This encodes CASSSYRGDSGNTIYF.

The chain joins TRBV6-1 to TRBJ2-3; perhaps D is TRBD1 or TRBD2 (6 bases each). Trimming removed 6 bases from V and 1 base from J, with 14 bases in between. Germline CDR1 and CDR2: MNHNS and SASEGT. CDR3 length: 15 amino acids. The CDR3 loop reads CASSSQGGGTDTQYF. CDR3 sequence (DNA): TGTGCCAGCAGCTCACAGGGCGGGGGCACAGATACGCAGTATTTT.

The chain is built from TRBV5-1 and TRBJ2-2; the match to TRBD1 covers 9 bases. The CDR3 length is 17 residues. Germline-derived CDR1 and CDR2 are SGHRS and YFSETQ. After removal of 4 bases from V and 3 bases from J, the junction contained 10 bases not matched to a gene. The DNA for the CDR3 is TGCGCCAGCAGCGTACTTACAGGGGGCATAGACACCGGGGAGCTGTTTTTT. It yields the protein CASSVLTGGIDTGELFF.

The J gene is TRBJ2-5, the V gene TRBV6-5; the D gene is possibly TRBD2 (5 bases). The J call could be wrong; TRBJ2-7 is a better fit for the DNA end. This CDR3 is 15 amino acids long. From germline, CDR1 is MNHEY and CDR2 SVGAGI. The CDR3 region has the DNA TGTGCCAGCAGTTACTCTGAGGGCAGCACCTACGAGCAGTACTTC. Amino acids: CASSYSEGSTYEQYF.

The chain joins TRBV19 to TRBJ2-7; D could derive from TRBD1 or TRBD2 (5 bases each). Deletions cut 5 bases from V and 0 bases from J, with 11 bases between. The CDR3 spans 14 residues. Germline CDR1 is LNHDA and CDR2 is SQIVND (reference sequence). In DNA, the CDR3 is TGTGCCAGTAGTCCCGGGACGGCCTCCTACGAGCAGTACTTC. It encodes CASSPGTASYEQYF. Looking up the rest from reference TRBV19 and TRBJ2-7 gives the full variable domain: DGGITQSPKYLFRKEGQNVTLSCEQNLNHDAMYWYRQDPGQGLRLIYYSQIVNDFQKGDIAEGYSVSREKKESFPLTVTSAQKNPTAFYLCASSPGTASYEQYFGPGTRLTVT.

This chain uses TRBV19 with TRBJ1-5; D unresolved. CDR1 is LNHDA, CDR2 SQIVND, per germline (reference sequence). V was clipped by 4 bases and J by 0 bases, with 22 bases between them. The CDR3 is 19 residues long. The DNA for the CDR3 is TGTGCCAGTAGTACCCCGGCCCCGGACGGAATACCTAGCAATCAGCCCCAGCATTTT. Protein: CASSTPAPDGIPSNQPQHF.

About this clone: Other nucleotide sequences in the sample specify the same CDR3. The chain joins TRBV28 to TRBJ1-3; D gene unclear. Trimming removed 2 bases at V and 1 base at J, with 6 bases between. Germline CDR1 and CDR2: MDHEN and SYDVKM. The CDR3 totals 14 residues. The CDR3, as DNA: TGTGCCAGCAGTTTAGCGAGATCTGGAAACACCATATATTTT. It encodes CASSLARSGNTIYF.

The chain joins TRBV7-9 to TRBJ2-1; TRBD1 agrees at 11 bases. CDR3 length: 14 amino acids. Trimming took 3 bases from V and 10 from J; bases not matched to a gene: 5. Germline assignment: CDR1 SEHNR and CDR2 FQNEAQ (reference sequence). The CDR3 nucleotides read TGTGCCAGCAGCTTTGGACAGGGGGCATGGGAGCAGTTCTTC. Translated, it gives CASSFGQGAWEQFF.

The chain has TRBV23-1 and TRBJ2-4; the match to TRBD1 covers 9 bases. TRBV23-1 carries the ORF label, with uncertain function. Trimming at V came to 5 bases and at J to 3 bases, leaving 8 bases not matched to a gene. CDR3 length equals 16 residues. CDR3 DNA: TGCGCCAGCAGTAGACAGGGGGAATCGGACAAAAACATTCAGTACTTC. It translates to CASSRQGESDKNIQYF.

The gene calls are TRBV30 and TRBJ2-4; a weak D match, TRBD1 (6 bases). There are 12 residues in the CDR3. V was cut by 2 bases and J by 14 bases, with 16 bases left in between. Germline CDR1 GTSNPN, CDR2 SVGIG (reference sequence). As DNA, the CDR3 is TGTGCCTGGAGTTCCGGGACACTATTGGAGTACTTC. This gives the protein CAWSSGTLLEYF.

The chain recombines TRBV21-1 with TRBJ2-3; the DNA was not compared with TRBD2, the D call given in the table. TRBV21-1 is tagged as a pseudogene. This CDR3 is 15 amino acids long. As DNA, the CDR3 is TGTGCCAGCAGACTCCTAGCGGGAGGGACAGATACGCAGTATTTT. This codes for CASRLLAGGTDTQYF.

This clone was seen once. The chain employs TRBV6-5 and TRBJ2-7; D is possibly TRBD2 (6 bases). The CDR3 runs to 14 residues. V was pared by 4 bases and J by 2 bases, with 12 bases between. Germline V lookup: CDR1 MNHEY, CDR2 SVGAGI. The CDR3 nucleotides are TGTGCCAGCAGTTTAGGAGGGATAGCCTACGAGCAGTACTTC. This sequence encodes CASSLGGIAYEQYF.

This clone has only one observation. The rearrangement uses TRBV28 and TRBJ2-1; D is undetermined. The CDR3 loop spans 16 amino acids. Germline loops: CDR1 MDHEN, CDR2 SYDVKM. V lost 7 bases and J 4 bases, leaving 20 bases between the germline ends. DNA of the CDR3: TGTGCCAGCAACAAAGCCTTAAGCGCCCGTTACAATGAGCAGTTCTTC. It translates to CASNKALSARYNEQFF. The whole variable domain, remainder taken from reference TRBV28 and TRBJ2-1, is DVKVTQSSRYLVKRTGEKVFLECVQDMDHENMFWYRQDPGLGLRLIYFSYDVKMKEKGDIPEGYSVSREKKERFSLILESASTNQTSMYLCASNKALSARYNEQFFGPGTRLTVL.

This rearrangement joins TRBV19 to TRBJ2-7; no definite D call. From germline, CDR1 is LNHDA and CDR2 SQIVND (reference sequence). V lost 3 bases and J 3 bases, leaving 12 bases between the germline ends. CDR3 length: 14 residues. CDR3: CASSIGRNNYEQYF. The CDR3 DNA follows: TGTGCCAGTAGTATTGGCAGAAACAACTACGAGCAGTACTTC.

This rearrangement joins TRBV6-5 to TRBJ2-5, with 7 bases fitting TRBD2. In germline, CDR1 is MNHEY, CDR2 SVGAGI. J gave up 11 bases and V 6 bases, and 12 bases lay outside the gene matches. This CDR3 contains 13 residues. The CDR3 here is CASRARSPAGQYF. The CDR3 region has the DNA TGTGCCAGCAGGGCCCGGTCCCCAGCGGGGCAGTACTTC.

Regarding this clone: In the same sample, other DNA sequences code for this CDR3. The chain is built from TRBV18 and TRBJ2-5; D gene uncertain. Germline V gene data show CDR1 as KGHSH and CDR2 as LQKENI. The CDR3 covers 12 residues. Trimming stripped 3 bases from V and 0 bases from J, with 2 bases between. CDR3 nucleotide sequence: TGTGCCAGCTCACCTAACCAAGAGACCCAGTACTTC. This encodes CASSPNQETQYF.

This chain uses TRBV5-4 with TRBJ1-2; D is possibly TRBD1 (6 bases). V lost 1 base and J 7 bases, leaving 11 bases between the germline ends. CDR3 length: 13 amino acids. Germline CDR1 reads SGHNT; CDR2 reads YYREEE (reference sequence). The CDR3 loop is CASSLQGILGYTF. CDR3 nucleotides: TGTGCCAGCAGCTTGCAGGGGATTCTTGGCTACACCTTC.